The rows below give T cell receptor beta chains drawn from one sample of a study of blood T cell repertoires in COVID-19. The assay was immunoSEQ multiplex PCR, and TCRdb's table has in-frame clones only and misses some. The table lists roughly 180,000 clones, 79% of them singletons, with 8% to 8.5% in the top ten. The sequencing input was peripheral blood. The receptors here all came from a woman aged 60-75 years with COVID-19, enrolled during active disease. Each CDR3 is given with its conserved first and last residue. The D gene is left open where the match is weak. Part of the rows lack a size; the others show once, few, many or a class for expanded clones.

J gene	clone size	V gene	D gene	CDR3 DNA	CDR3 protein
TRBJ2-7	.	TRBV6-6	.	TGTGCCAGCAGTTACCCGAGCTCCTACGAGCAGTACTTC	CASSYPSSYEQYF
TRBJ1-5	once	TRBV10-3	.	TGTGCCATCAGTGAGGGAGGACAGCCCCAGCATTTT	CAISEGGQPQHF
TRBJ2-1	.	TRBV24-1	.	TGTGCCACCAGTGGGGCAGGGGACTACAATGAGCAGTTCTTC	CATSGAGDYNEQFF
TRBJ2-2	.	TRBV7-2	TRBD2	TGTGCCAGCAGCCGTCCCCTACTAGCGGGAGCGGTCGGGGAGCTGTTTTTT	CASSRPLLAGAVGELFF
TRBJ2-1	.	TRBV27	TRBD2	TGTGCCAGCAGATTCGGGCTAGCGGGAGGGCGGTCCTACAATGAGCAGTTCTTC	CASRFGLAGGRSYNEQFF
TRBJ2-6	once	TRBV19	.	TGTGCCAGTAGTATTCCCGGGAGATCAGGGGCCAACGTCCTGACTTTC	CASSIPGRSGANVLTF
TRBJ2-4	.	TRBV5-1	TRBD2	TGCGCCAGCAGCTTGGCCACTAGCGGGGGCCCCAAAAACATTCAGTACTTC	CASSLATSGGPKNIQYF
TRBJ2-7	.	TRBV6-6	.	TGTGCCAGCAGTTACTTGCGGAGGGGGCAAGTCTACGAGCAGTACTTC	CASSYLRRGQVYEQYF
TRBJ1-2	.	TRBV19	TRBD1	TGTGCCAGTAGTACCCGGACAGGATCCTATGGCTACACCTTC	CASSTRTGSYGYTF
TRBJ1-2	.	TRBV6-4	.	TGTGCCAGCAGTGACTCGAACAGTGGACAGACTACAATCTTAAACTATGGCTACACCTTC	CASSDSNSGQTTILNYGYTF
TRBJ2-5	.	TRBV14	.	TGTGCCAGCAGCCAAGATGGGGGGAAGCAGACCCAGTACTTC	CASSQDGGKQTQYF
TRBJ1-2	.	TRBV29-1	TRBD1	TGCAGCGGTGGACAGGGGCACGTCTACACCTTC	CSGGQGHVYTF
TRBJ2-1	.	TRBV21-1	.	TGTGCCAGCAGCCGTTTCCGGGACATCGCTACCTACAATGAGCAGTTCTTC	CASSRFRDIATYNEQFF
TRBJ1-6	.	TRBV2	TRBD1	TGTGCCAGTGTAGGACAGGACAATAATTCACCCCTCCACTTT	CASVGQDNNSPLHF
TRBJ2-7	.	TRBV4-1	.	TGCGCCAGCAGCCTGGGTAGCAAGTACGAGCAGTACTTC	CASSLGSKYEQYF
TRBJ1-6	.	TRBV5-1	TRBD1	TGCGCCAGCAGCCTTCTGCCGGGACAGGGGGCGTATGATTCACCCCTCCACTTT	CASSLLPGQGAYDSPLHF
TRBJ2-1	.	TRBV7-9	.	TGTGCCAGCAGCTTTCGGTCCTACAATGAGCAGTTCTTC	CASSFRSYNEQFF
TRBJ1-4	.	TRBV19	TRBD1	TGTGCCAGTAGTTCGTACAGGGGGACGAATGAAAAACTGTTTTTT	CASSSYRGTNEKLFF
TRBJ2-2	.	TRBV7-8	TRBD2	TGTGCCAGCAGCTTAGGGACTAGCGGGAGTATTGTCGGGGAGCTGTTTTTT	CASSLGTSGSIVGELFF
TRBJ1-4	.	TRBV28	.	TGTGCCAGCAGTTTAGCAGGGTGGGAAAAACTGTTTTTT	CASSLAGWEKLFF
TRBJ1-2	.	TRBV27	TRBD1	TGTGCCAGCAGCCCCGACAGGGGTCAACGCTATGGCTACACCTTC	CASSPDRGQRYGYTF
TRBJ1-3	.	TRBV5-4	TRBD1	TGTGCCAGCAGCTTGGACAGGGGGCCTGGAAACACCATATATTTT	CASSLDRGPGNTIYF
TRBJ2-2	.	TRBV9	.	TGTGCCAGCAGCGTAGAGGAGACTAGGCGAGGCACCGGGGAGCTGTTTTTT	CASSVEETRRGTGELFF
TRBJ1-1	once	TRBV5-1	.	TGCGCCAGCAGCCGGACAGAGACCCGTGGCACTGAAGCTTTCTTT	CASSRTETRGTEAFF
TRBJ2-3	.	TRBV2	TRBD1	TGTGCCAGCAGTCGGACAGGGAGCACAGATACGCAGTATTTT	CASSRTGSTDTQYF
TRBJ1-2	.	TRBV27	.	TGTGCCAGCAGTTTGCATGCCAGCGTGTTGGGCTACACCTTC	CASSLHASVLGYTF